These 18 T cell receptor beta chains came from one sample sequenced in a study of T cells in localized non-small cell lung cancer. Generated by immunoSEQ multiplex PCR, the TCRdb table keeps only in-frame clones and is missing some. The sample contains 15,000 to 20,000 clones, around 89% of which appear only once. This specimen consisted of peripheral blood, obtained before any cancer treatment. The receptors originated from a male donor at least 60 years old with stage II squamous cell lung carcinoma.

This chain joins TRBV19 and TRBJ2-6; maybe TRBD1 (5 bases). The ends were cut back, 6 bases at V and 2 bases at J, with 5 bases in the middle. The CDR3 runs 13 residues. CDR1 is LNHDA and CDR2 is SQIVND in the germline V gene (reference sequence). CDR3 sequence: CASRGPGANVLTF. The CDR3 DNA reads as TGTGCCAGTAGGGGGCCTGGGGCCAACGTCCTGACTTTC.

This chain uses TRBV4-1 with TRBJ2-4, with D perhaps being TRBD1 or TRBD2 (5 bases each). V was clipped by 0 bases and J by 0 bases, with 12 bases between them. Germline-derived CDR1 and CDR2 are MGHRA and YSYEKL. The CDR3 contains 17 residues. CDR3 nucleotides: TGCGCCAGCAGCCAAGAGGGGGACCCACTAGCCAAAAACATTCAGTACTTC. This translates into CASSQEGDPLAKNIQYF.

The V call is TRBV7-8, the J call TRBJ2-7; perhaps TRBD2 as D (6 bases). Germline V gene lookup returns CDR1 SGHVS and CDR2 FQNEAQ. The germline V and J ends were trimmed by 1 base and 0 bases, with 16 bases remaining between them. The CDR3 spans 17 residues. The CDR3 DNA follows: TGTGCCAGCAGCTTAGTAAGAGGCCAGGGAGGCTCCTACGAGCAGTACTTC. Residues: CASSLVRGQGGSYEQYF.

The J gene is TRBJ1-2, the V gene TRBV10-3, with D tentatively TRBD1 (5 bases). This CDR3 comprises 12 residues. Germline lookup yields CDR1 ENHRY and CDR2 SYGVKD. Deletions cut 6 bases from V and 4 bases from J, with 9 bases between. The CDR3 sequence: CAISRVGYGYTF. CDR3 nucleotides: TGTGCCATCAGCAGGGTTGGCTATGGCTACACCTTC.

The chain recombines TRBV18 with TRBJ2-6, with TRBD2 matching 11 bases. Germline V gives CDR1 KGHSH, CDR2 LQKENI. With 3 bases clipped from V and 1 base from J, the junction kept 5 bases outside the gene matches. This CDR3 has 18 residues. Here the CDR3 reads CASSPITSGRSGANVLTF. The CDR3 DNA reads TGTGCCAGCTCACCTATAACTAGCGGGAGATCTGGGGCCAACGTCCTGACTTTC.

CDR3 in DNA: TGTGCCAGCAGCTCGATGGGGAGGGGTAATGAAAAACTGTTTTTT. Protein sequence: CASSSMGRGNEKLFF. The chain carries TRBV5-4 and TRBJ1-4, with a possible D match to TRBD1 (5 bases). CDR1 and CDR2 from the germline V gene are SGHNT and YYREEE (reference sequence). CDR3 length equals 15 residues. Trimming removed 3 bases at V and 4 bases at J, with 13 bases between.

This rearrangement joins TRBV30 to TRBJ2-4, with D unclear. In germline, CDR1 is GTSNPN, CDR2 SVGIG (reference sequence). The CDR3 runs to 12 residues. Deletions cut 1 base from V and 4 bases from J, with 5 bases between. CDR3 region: CAWSGRKNIQYF. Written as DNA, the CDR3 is TGTGCCTGGAGTGGGCGGAAAAACATTCAGTACTTC.

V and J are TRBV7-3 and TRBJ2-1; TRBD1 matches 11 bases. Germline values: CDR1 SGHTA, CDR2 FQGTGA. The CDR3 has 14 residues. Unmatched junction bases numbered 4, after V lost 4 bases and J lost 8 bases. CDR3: CASSWTGGGDEQFF. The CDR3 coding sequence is TGTGCCAGCAGCTGGACAGGGGGCGGCGATGAGCAGTTCTTC.

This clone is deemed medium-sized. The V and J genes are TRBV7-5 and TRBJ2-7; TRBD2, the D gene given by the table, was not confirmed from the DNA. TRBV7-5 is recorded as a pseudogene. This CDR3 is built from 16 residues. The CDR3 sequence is CARSSTLTSGPRKQYF. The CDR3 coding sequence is TGTGCCAGAAGCTCGACGCTGACTAGCGGACCCCGCAAGCAGTACTTC.

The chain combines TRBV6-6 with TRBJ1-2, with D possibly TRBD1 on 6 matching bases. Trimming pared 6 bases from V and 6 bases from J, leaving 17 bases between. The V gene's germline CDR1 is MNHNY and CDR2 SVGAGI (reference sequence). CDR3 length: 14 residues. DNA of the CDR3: TGTGCCAGCAGCCGTGCCGGGGGCCTAGATGGCTACACCTTC. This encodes CASSRAGGLDGYTF.

CDR3 nucleotide sequence: TGTGCCAGCAGTGCAGAGGGTTTATACGCAGATACGCAGTATTTT. This translates into CASSAEGLYADTQYF. This chain joins TRBV6-5 and TRBJ2-3, with a weak D call TRBD2 (5 bases). The germline V gene has CDR1 MNHEY and CDR2 SVGAGI. V was pared by 5 bases and J by 4 bases, with 16 bases between. The CDR3 is 15 amino acids.

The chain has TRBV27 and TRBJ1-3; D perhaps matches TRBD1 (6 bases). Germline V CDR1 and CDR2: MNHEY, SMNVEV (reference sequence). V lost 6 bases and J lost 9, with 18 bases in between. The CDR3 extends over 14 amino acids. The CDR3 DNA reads TGTGCCAGCAGACCAGCCCAGGGGTCGGGCACCATATATTTT. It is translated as CASRPAQGSGTIYF.

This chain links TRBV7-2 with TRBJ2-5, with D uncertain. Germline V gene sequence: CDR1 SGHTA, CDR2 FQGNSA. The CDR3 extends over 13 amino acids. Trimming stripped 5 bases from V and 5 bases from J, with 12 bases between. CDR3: CASSADSRETQYF. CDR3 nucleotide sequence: TGTGCCAGCAGCGCTGATAGCAGGGAGACCCAGTACTTC.

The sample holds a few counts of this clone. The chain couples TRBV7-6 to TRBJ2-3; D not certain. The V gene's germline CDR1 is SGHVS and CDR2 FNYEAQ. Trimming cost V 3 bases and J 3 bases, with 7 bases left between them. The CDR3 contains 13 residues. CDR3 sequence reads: CASSFAVTDTQYF. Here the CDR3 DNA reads TGTGCCAGCAGCTTTGCGGTGACAGATACGCAGTATTTT.

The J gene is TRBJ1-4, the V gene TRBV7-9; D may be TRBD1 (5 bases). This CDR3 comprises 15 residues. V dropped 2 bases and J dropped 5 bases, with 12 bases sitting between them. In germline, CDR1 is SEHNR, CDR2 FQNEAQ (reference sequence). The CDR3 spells CASSLIRGDNEKLFF. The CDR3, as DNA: TGTGCCAGCAGCTTAATCCGGGGCGACAATGAAAAACTGTTTTTT.

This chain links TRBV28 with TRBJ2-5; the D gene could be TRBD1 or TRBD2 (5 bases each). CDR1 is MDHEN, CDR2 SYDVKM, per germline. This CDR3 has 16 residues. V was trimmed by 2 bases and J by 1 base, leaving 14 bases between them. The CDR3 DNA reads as TGTGCCAGCAGTTTACAAACGGGGCCCTCCCAAGAGACCCAGTACTTC. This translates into CASSLQTGPSQETQYF.

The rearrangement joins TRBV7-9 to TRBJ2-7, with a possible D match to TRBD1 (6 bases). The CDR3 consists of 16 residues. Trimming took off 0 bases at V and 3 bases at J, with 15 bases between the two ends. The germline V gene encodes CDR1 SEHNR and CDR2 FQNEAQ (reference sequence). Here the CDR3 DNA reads TGTGCCAGCAGCTTAGCGGCAGGGGCTGTAGGCTACGAGCAGTACTTC. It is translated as CASSLAAGAVGYEQYF.

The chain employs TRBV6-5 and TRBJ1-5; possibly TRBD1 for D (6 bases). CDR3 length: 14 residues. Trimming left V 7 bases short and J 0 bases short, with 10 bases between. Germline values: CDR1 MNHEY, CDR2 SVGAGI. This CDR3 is CASKGGSSNQPQHF. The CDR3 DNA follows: TGTGCCAGCAAAGGGGGTTCTAGCAATCAGCCCCAGCATTTT.